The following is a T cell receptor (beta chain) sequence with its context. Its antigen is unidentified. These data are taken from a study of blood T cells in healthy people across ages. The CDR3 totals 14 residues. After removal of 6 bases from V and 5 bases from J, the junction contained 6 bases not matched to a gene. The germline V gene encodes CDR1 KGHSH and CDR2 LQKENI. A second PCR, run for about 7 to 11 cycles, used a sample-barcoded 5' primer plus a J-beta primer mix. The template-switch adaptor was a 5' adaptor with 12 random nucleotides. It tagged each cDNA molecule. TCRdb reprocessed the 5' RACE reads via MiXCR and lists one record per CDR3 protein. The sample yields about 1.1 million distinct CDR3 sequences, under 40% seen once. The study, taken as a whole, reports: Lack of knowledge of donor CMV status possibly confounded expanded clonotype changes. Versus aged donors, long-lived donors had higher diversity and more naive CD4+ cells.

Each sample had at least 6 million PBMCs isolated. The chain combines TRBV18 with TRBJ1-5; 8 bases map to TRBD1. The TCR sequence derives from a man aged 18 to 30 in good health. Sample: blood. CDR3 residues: CASSQGQDHQPQHF. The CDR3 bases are TGTGCCAGCTCCCAGGGACAGGATCATCAGCCCCAGCATTTT.